The 23 T cell receptor beta chains in this list originate from one sample, sequenced in a study of cytomegalovirus exposure and HLA in healthy donors. PCR employed 60 Vbeta and 13 Jbeta primers. Clones were read by immunoSEQ multiplex PCR, and TCRdb kept only the in-frame ones, dropping some. Listed are roughly 39,000 clones; approximately 3% falls within the top ten. The sequenced sample consisted of PBMCs. The receptors originated from a woman younger than 45 in good health and CMV-seropositive.

This rearrangement joins TRBV7-6 to TRBJ1-2; maybe TRBD1 (6 bases). The V end was cut by 2 bases, the J end by 4 bases, with 11 bases between. Germline V gene data show CDR1 as SGHVS and CDR2 as FNYEAQ. CDR3 size: 14 residues. CDR3 in amino acids: CASSLLPGAYGYTF. In DNA form, the CDR3 reads TGTGCCAGCAGCTTATTACCAGGGGCCTATGGCTACACCTTC.

The chain is built from TRBV15 and TRBJ1-1, with 7 bases fitting TRBD1. Germline loops: CDR1 LNHNV, CDR2 YYDKDF (reference sequence). CDR3 length: 19 residues. The ends lost 0 bases at V and 0 bases at J; junction bases unmatched: 13. This CDR3 reads CATSRDRRGRFAMNTEAFF. The CDR3 DNA is TGTGCCACCAGCAGAGATCGGAGGGGGCGGTTCGCCATGAACACTGAAGCTTTCTTT.

The chain carries TRBV10-2 and TRBJ2-1; D is uncertain. Germline V gene lookup returns CDR1 WSHSY and CDR2 SAAADI. This CDR3 contains 14 residues. Between the trimmed V and J ends, which lost 0 bases and 0 bases, there was a span of 3 bases. The CDR3 nucleotides are TGCGCCAGCAGTGAGTCTAGCTCCTACAATGAGCAGTTCTTC. This translates into CASSESSSYNEQFF.

J is TRBJ1-2 and V is TRBV30, with D possibly matching TRBD1 (6 bases). Germline values: CDR1 GTSNPN, CDR2 SVGIG (reference sequence). V lost 2 bases and J lost 4, with 11 bases in between. This CDR3 region has 13 residues. CDR3 region: CAWSPSGVYGYTF. In nucleotides, the CDR3 is TGTGCCTGGAGTCCTTCAGGGGTCTATGGCTACACCTTC.

The chain combines TRBV25-1 with TRBJ2-1; 7 bases align to TRBD1. This CDR3 has 16 amino acids. The junction had 6 bases not matched to a gene; V was cut back by 1 base and J by 3 bases. CDR1 and CDR2 (germline): MGHDK, SYGVNS. CDR3 nucleotide sequence: TGTGCCAGCAGTGAATGGGACAGACAGAACTACAATGAGCAGTTCTTC. It codes for CASSEWDRQNYNEQFF. Complete variable domain (other parts from reference TRBV25-1 and TRBJ2-1): EADIYQTPRYLVIGTGKKITLECSQTMGHDKMYWYQQDPGMELHLIHYSYGVNSTEKGDLSSESTVSRIRTEHFPLTLESARPSHTSQYLCASSEWDRQNYNEQFFGPGTRLTVL.

The V and J genes are TRBV25-1 and TRBJ2-7, with D possibly TRBD2 on 7 matching bases. The germline CDR1 and CDR2 sequences are MGHDK and SYGVNS. CDR3 length: 14 residues. CDR3 coding DNA: TGTGTTATGCCTCGGCGGGGGCCCCCTAACGAGCAGTACTTC. This codes for CVMPRRGPPNEQYF.

The chain has TRBV25-1 and TRBJ1-3; D call uncertain. Germline CDR1 reads MGHDK; CDR2 reads SYGVNS. This CDR3 spans 15 amino acids. The V and J ends lost 1 base and 2 bases respectively, with 9 bases between them. CDR3 loop: CASSESLEAGNTIYF. The CDR3 nucleotides are TGTGCCAGCAGTGAATCTTTAGAAGCTGGAAACACCATATATTTT.

This rearrangement joins TRBV28 to TRBJ2-3; 9 bases map to TRBD2. CDR3 size: 16 residues. Looked up from germline, CDR1 is MDHEN and CDR2 is SYDVKM. Germline trimming cut 5 bases from V and 1 base from J; bases unmatched to any gene: 7. The CDR3 bases are TGTGCCAGCAGTATGAGCGGGGGGTCGGGCACAGATACGCAGTATTTT. This codes for CASSMSGGSGTDTQYF.

The gene calls are TRBV21-1 and TRBJ2-7; TRBD2, the table's D call, lacks a check against the DNA. TRBV21-1 is noted as a pseudogene. The CDR3 spans 14 residues. The CDR3 DNA sequence: TGTGCCAGCAGCAAAACTCCACGCGCCTACGAGCAGTACTTC. It specifies CASSKTPRAYEQYF.

This rearrangement joins TRBV30 to TRBJ2-7, with D possibly TRBD1 on 6 matching bases. The CDR3 has 16 residues. V lost 6 bases, J lost 3 bases, and 24 bases lay in between. CDR1 is GTSNPN, CDR2 SVGIG, per germline (reference sequence). The CDR3 loop reads CACTTQGSLNYYEQYF. The CDR3 DNA sequence: TGTGCCTGTACAACACAGGGATCCCTAAACTACTACGAGCAGTACTTC.

The chain links TRBV28 to TRBJ2-1, with 8 bases identical to TRBD1. Germline V gene lookup returns CDR1 MDHEN and CDR2 SYDVKM. The CDR3 loop spans 14 amino acids. V was clipped by 7 bases and J by 4 bases; unmatched bases: 6. CDR3 DNA: TGTGCCAGCACCCAGGGGGCCGTGTACAATGAGCAGTTCTTC. It encodes CASTQGAVYNEQFF.

The V and J genes are TRBV4-2 and TRBJ2-1, with TRBD2 matching over 8 bases. Germline V CDR1 and CDR2: LGHNA, YNFKEQ. V shed 3 bases and J 5 bases; nucleotides not matched to a gene: 12. The CDR3 extends over 17 amino acids. Here the CDR3 DNA reads TGTGCCAGCAGCCATTGGGGCGGGGGGACTTCAGACAATGAGCAGTTCTTC. It encodes CASSHWGGGTSDNEQFF.

The CDR3 protein is CAISESDRGNQPQHF. In nucleotides, the CDR3 is TGTGCCATCAGTGAGTCGGACAGGGGCAATCAGCCCCAGCATTTT. V and J are TRBV10-3 and TRBJ1-5, with 8 bases lining up with TRBD1. J was trimmed by 2 bases and V by 0 bases; bases with no gene match: 0. Germline CDR1 reads ENHRY; CDR2 reads SYGVKD. The CDR3 is made up of 15 amino acids.

The V call is TRBV18, the J call TRBJ1-5, with D unclear. Trimming stripped 3 bases from V and 0 bases from J, with 18 bases between. CDR1 KGHSH and CDR2 LQKENI come from the germline V gene. The CDR3 extends over 18 amino acids. Written as DNA, the CDR3 is TGTGCCAGCTCACCTTCCACTCCCGTTGGTTATAGCAATCAGCCCCAGCATTTT. The encoded protein is CASSPSTPVGYSNQPQHF.

The chain's CDR3 is CATSKRSGTANEKLFF. The CDR3 DNA reads as TGTGCCACCAGCAAGAGGTCCGGGACAGCAAATGAAAAACTGTTTTTT. The chain has TRBV15 and TRBJ1-4, with TRBD1 identical over 7 bases. V lost 4 bases to trimming and J lost 5 bases; unmatched junction nucleotides: 10. This CDR3 is 16 amino acids long. CDR1 LNHNV and CDR2 YYDKDF come from the germline V gene (reference sequence).

The chain recombines TRBV15 with TRBJ1-2; TRBD1 is a possible D gene (5 bases). The V gene lost 6 bases and the J gene lost 5 bases, with 13 bases spanning the gap. The CDR3 length is 13 residues. The germline CDR1 and CDR2 sequences are LNHNV and YYDKDF (reference sequence). The CDR3 region has the DNA TGTGCCACCAGGGCAGGGTCCAAGTATGGCTACACCTTC. Its protein product is CATRAGSKYGYTF.

V and J are TRBV10-2 and TRBJ2-7; 8 nucleotides match TRBD1. The CDR3 covers 15 residues. Germline CDR1 WSHSY, CDR2 SAAADI. V lost 8 bases and J lost 1; bases outside the gene matches: 10. DNA of the CDR3: TGCGCCAGCTCTAGCCGGACAGGGACTTCCTACGAGCAGTACTTC. As protein: CASSSRTGTSYEQYF.

The chain carries TRBV6-1 and TRBJ1-3; D possibly corresponds to TRBD1 (6 bases). Germline loops: CDR1 MNHNS, CDR2 SASEGT. The CDR3 spans 14 residues. This CDR3 is CASGRGYSGNTIYF. As DNA, the CDR3 is TGTGCTTCTGGGAGGGGGTACTCTGGAAACACCATATATTTT.

DNA for the CDR3: TGCGCCAGCAGCCAAGAAAACAGAAATTCACCCCTCCACTTT. This sequence encodes CASSQENRNSPLHF. This chain links TRBV4-1 with TRBJ1-6; D is unclear. Germline V gene data show CDR1 as MGHRA and CDR2 as YSYEKL. This CDR3 comprises 14 residues. Trimming left V 0 bases short and J 7 bases short, with 7 bases between.

This chain joins TRBV28 and TRBJ1-2; the D gene is possibly TRBD1 (6 bases). The CDR3 runs to 14 residues. Germline V gene data show CDR1 as MDHEN and CDR2 as SYDVKM. V gave up 2 bases and J gave up 2 bases, with 9 bases separating them. The CDR3 spells CASSLGGTNYGYTF. The CDR3 bases are TGTGCCAGCAGTTTAGGGGGCACGAACTATGGCTACACCTTC.

Turning to this clone: A read error may produce the germline difference seen at one junction end. V and J are TRBV7-9 and TRBJ1-2; D gene uncertain. Per germline, CDR1 SEHNR and CDR2 FQNEAQ (reference sequence). The CDR3 is 9 residues long. In nucleotides, the CDR3 is TGTGCCAGCAGCCCTTGTTCTCCCTTC. As protein: CASSPCSPF.

Written as DNA, the CDR3 is TGCAGCGTTTGGCGGGAAGATACGCAGTATTTT. Residues: CSVWREDTQYF. The J gene is TRBJ2-3, the V gene TRBV29-1; D is perhaps TRBD2 (6 bases). V lost 5 bases and J 5 bases, leaving 8 bases between the germline ends. The CDR3 has 11 residues. Germline V gene lookup returns CDR1 SQVTM and CDR2 ANQGSEA.

J is TRBJ1-5 and V is TRBV15; 9 nucleotides agree with TRBD1. Germline lookup yields CDR1 LNHNV and CDR2 YYDKDF (reference sequence). The length of the CDR3 is 16 residues. V gave up 2 bases and J gave up 5 bases; unmatched junction bases: 7. CDR3 amino acids: CATSRTGTGIDQPQHF. The CDR3 region has the DNA TGTGCCACCAGCAGAACCGGGACAGGGATCGATCAGCCCCAGCATTTT.